This T cell receptor beta chain is from a study of blood T cells in healthy people across ages. Peripheral blood was drawn, about 9.1 milliliters per donor. Next came a second PCR, run for 7 to 11 cycles, which used a sample-barcoded 5' primer along with a J-beta primer mix. Each cDNA was tagged by a template-switch adaptor containing 12 random nucleotides. TCRdb recomputed calls from the 5' RACE reads with MiXCR, one row per CDR3 protein. The sample lists about 840,000 distinct CDR3 sequences; 25% to 30% were seen once. Trimming at V came to 4 bases and at J to 8 bases, leaving 9 bases not matched to a gene. Germline V CDR1 and CDR2: SGHAT, FQNNGV. The length of the CDR3 is 15 residues. Separately, the same data were catalogued under a study of T cells of mothers and their children. From that second work: The TCR beta CDR3 read count exceeded 10 million for each mother and was about 3 million for each child.

The chain combines TRBV11-2 with TRBJ1-4, with TRBD1 identical over 8 bases. The source of this sequence is a woman between 40 and 55 years old in good health. Material for sequencing was blood. The CDR3 DNA sequence: TGTGCCAGCAGCTACCTGGACAGGGTCGGCGAAAAACTGTTTTTT. Its protein product is CASSYLDRVGEKLFF.